This T cell receptor (beta chain) is drawn from a study of T cells in Graves' hyperthyroidism and ophthalmopathy. Clinical symptoms, serum thyroxine and TRAb, thyroid ultrasound and orbital computed tomography were used for the diagnoses. Of note for this clonotype: Antigen specificity is unknown.

Germline values: CDR1 LNHDA, CDR2 SQIVND (reference sequence). The CDR3 is 18 amino acids. V gave up 3 bases and J gave up 1 base; unmatched junction bases: 13. Study conclusions and caveats: Ophthalmopathy, as predicted by the model, came a median roughly 6.8 months after the prediction. Most expanded thyroid clonotypes above 0.001 recurred in blood.

Amplified TCR beta CDR3 regions came from RNA transcripts. The HTBI primer set was used in a first-round RT-PCR of the TCR CDR3. MiXCR, run by TCRdb on the multiplex PCR reads, gives a single entry per CDR3 protein. The sample consists of roughly 840,000 distinct CDR3 sequences, 38% of them appearing once. The sequenced sample was blood. The receptor comes from a young man with Graves' hyperthyroidism. The chain employs TRBV19 and TRBJ1-2, with TRBD1 identical over 8 bases. CDR3 bases: TGTGCCAGTAGTATTACGACAGGGGTGAGCGACAATAACTATGGCTACACCTTC. This translates into CASSITTGVSDNNYGYTF.